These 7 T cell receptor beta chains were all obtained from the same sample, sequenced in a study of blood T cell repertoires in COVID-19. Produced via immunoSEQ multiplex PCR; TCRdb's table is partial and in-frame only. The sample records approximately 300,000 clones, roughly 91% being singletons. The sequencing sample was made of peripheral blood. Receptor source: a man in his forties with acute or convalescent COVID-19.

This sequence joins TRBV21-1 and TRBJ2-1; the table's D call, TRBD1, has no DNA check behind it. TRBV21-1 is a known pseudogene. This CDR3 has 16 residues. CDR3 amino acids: CASSTWWDREGGEQFF. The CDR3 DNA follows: TGTGCCAGCAGCACCTGGTGGGACAGGGAGGGTGGTGAGCAGTTCTTC.

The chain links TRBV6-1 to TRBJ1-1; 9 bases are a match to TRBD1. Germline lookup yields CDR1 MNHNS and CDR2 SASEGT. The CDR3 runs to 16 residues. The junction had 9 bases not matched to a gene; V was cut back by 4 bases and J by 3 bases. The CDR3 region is CASSVGQGLSYTEAFF. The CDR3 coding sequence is TGTGCCAGCAGTGTGGGACAGGGTCTTTCGTACACTGAAGCTTTCTTT.

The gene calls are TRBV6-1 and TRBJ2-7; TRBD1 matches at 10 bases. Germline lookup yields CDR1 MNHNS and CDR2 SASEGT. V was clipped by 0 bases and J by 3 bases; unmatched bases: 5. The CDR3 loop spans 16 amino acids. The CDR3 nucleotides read TGTGCCAGCAGTGAAGCAGTGGGACAGGGGTTCTACGAGCAGTACTTC. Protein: CASSEAVGQGFYEQYF.

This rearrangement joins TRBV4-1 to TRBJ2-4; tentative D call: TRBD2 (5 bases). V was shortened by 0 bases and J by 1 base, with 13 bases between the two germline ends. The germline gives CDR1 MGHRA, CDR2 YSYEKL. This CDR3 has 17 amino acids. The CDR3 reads CASSQDHGVGAKNIQYF. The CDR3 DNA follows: TGCGCCAGCAGCCAAGATCACGGGGTGGGGGCCAAAAACATTCAGTACTTC.

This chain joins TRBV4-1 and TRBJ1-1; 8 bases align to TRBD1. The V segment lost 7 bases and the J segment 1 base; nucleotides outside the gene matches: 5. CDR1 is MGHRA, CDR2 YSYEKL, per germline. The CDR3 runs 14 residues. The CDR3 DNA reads TGCGCCAGCACCCCCGGGACAGGGAACACTGAAGCTTTCTTT. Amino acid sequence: CASTPGTGNTEAFF.

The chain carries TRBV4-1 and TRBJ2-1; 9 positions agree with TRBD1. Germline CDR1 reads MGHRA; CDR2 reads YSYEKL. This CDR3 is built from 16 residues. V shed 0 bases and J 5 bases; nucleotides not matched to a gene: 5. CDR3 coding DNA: TGCGCCAGCAGCCAAGATCGACAGGGGGGTAACAATGAGCAGTTCTTC. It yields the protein CASSQDRQGGNNEQFF.

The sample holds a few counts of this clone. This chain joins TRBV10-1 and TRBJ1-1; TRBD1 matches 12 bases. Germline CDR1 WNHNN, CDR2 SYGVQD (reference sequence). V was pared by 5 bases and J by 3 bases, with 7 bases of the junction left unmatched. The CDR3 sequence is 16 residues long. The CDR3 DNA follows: TGCGCCAGCAGTTCGGGACAGGGGGCGGGGGACACTGAAGCTTTCTTT. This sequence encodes CASSSGQGAGDTEAFF.